This T cell receptor (beta chain) originates from a study of technical replicates of blood from several donors. This CDR3 spans 15 amino acids. Germline CDR1 reads MGHRA; CDR2 reads YSYEKL. V lost 6 bases and J 8 bases, leaving 19 bases between the germline ends. This clone was detected once. Clones were sequenced by immunoSEQ multiplex PCR, and TCRdb holds only the in-frame ones, with some missing. The repertoire holds about 88,000 clones, with around 90% as singletons. This TCR was sampled from a human donor in good health. Source material: T cells isolated from PBMCs. The chain couples TRBV4-1 to TRBJ1-4; a possible D gene is TRBD1 (5 bases). CDR3 in DNA: TGCGCCAGCAGTTCTACAGGTTTTGTGATAGAAAAACTGTTTTTT. This gives the protein CASSSTGFVIEKLFF.